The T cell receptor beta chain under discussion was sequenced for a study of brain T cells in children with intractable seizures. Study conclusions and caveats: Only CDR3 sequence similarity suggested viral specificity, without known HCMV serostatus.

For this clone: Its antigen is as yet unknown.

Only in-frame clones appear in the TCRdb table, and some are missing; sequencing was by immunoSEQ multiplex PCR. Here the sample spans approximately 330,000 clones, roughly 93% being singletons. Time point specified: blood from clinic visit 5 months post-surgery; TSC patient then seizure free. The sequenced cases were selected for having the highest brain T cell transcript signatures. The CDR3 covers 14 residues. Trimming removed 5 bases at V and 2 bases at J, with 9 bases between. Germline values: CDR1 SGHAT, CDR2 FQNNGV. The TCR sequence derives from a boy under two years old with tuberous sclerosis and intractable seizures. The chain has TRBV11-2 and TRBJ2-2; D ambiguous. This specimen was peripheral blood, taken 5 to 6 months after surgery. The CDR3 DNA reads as TGTGCCAGCAGCCGCCGCCCTAACACCGGGGAGCTGTTTTTT. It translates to CASSRRPNTGELFF.